This TCR beta chain was captured in a study of blood T cell repertoires in COVID-19 (dated by TCRdb to 2019 to 2021). As for the study more broadly: Samples from collaborators originated in the United States, Italy and Spain and spanned both the acute and convalescent phases of COVID-19. Samples were obtained from the ongoing ImmuneRACE study (first 160 participants) and from 1,254 subjects provided by 6 global collaborators. Nearly every sample came with metadata listing a de-identified subject ID, COVID-19 status, age in years and sex. The prospective study material was composed of cDNA or gDNA derived from T cells, B-cell-depleted T cells, or PBMCs. Where available, HLA class I and class II types were taken from metadata supplied by the sample provider and were not determined by assay-based typing. The repertoires were released in a freely available public database intended as a resource for research on the immune response to SARS-CoV-2. The dataset comprised deeply sampled blood TCRbeta repertoires from subjects exposed to, actively infected with, or recovered from COVID-19. The full study reports these points: How much clinical and demographic metadata was included differed by source and by participant, and the metadata was provided uncurated.

CDR1 LGHNA and CDR2 YNFKEQ were looked up in the germline V gene. Spanning cysteine to phenylalanine, the CDR3 consists of 15 amino acids. Only the CDR3 DNA stays, 45 bases, in frame from base 1. V and J lose 7 bases and 7 bases, and a span of 22 bases separates them. Comments on this clone: Its antigen is unknown. Base-call qualities are not available, and no considerably larger clone is one nucleotide away.

Whole blood was collected in K2EDTA tubes by collaborating institutions according to the institutions' own protocols. For TCRbeta analysis, collaborators shipped samples in one of three forms: frozen whole blood, isolated PBMCs, or DNA extracted from either of those sample types. The immunoSEQ Assay, a bias-controlled multiplex PCR, was used to amplify TCRbeta CDR3 regions from genomic DNA. On the authors' methods: Within the assay, amplification of reference gene primers was used to estimate how many nucleated cells each sample contained. To quantify the absolute abundance of each unique TCRbeta CDR3 rearrangement, sequence reads were collapsed and filtered. For each sample, productive Simpson clonality was calculated by taking the square root of Simpson's diversity index across productive rearrangements. In TCRdb, the immuneACCESS table is reduced to in-frame sequences with V and J assigned. These tables do not hold every clone; where another copy was compared, an unresolved V gene accounts for under half, and the others remain unexplained. Clonal size and the V and J genes are those of that table, whereas D and trimming came from the DNA. The sample has under 110,000 clones on record, roughly nine tenths of them singletons. The leading ten clones occupy roughly 17% of the sample.

The receptor was derived from a man aged 45-65 years with acute or convalescent COVID-19. The sequenced sample was peripheral blood. Recombination linked TRBV4-2 to TRBJ1-1; the D segment could be TRBD1, given 6 matching bases. The base sequence is TGTGCCAGCAAGGGGGAGGGCCAGAATTTTTTTGAAGCTTTCTTT. It specifies CASKGEGQNFFEAFF.